The clone carrying this T cell receptor beta chain has a handful of counts. This entry comes from a study of CD8 T cells in ankylosing spondylitis. Quantitative molecular-barcoded 5'-RACE generated the TCR beta libraries. TCRdb independently ran MiXCR on the 5' RACE reads; one entry per CDR3 protein. The profile shows about 250,000 distinct CDR3 sequences, roughly 18% of them singletons. After removal of 6 bases from V and 1 base from J, the junction contained 5 bases not matched to a gene. The CDR3 runs 15 residues. CDR1 and CDR2 from the germline V gene are SQVTM and ANQGSEA. The sequence was obtained from a male donor with ankylosing spondylitis or in good health (not recorded which). The sample consisted of blood, either unsorted or a sorted T cell fraction (not recorded which). The chain recombines TRBV29-1 with TRBJ2-1; TRBD2 matches at 11 bases. The CDR3 coding sequence is TGCAGCGTAGAACTAGCGGGAGTATCCTACAATGAGCAGTTCTTC. It encodes CSVELAGVSYNEQFF.